These T cell receptor beta chains were read from a single sample in a study of Ad26.COV2.S vaccination and SARS-CoV-2 variants. Clones were read by immunoSEQ multiplex PCR, and TCRdb kept only the in-frame ones, dropping some. The sample comprises roughly 330,000 clones, about nine tenths of which are singletons, and around 5% rests with the top ten. Material: peripheral blood, obtained in a trial of Ad26.COV2.S vaccine versus placebo. These receptors came from a person between 18 and 65 years old who received the Ad26.COV2.S COVID-19 vaccine or a placebo. The CDR3 runs from the conserved cysteine through the conserved F or W. Each record gives: V gene, clone size, J gene, D gene, CDR3 DNA, CDR3 protein. D genes are given only for firm matches. The size entry is marked missing in some rows and otherwise reads once, few, many or a size class.

v_gene: TRBV2; abundance: NA; j_gene: TRBJ2-1; d_gene: TRBD2; CDR3nt: TGTGCCAGCACCTTTGGACTAGCGGGGGGACGAGAGTTCTTC; CDR3aa: CASTFGLAGGREFF
v_gene: TRBV6-6; abundance: NA; j_gene: TRBJ2-2; d_gene: NA; CDR3nt: TGTGCCAGCACTCCTAGACTAGTCGGGGAGCTGTTTTTT; CDR3aa: CASTPRLVGELFF
v_gene: TRBV3-1/TRBV3-2; abundance: NA; j_gene: TRBJ2-7; d_gene: NA; CDR3nt: TGTGCCAGCAGCCTCCAAACCTACGAGCAGTACTTC; CDR3aa: CASSLQTYEQYF
v_gene: TRBV13; abundance: once; j_gene: TRBJ2-1; d_gene: TRBD1; CDR3nt: TGTGCCAGCAGCACAAGGGACAGGTCCCCCTACAATGAGCAGTTCTTC; CDR3aa: CASSTRDRSPYNEQFF
v_gene: TRBV18; abundance: NA; j_gene: TRBJ2-1; d_gene: NA; CDR3nt: TGTGCCAGCTCACTAGCGGCTACCCCGGGGAATGAGCAGTTCTTC; CDR3aa: CASSLAATPGNEQFF
v_gene: TRBV5-6; abundance: NA; j_gene: TRBJ2-5; d_gene: TRBD1; CDR3nt: TGTGCCAGCAGCCAAGACAGGGTCCCCCAAGAGACCCAGTACTTC; CDR3aa: CASSQDRVPQETQYF
v_gene: TRBV7-2; abundance: NA; j_gene: TRBJ1-2; d_gene: TRBD1; CDR3nt: TGTGCCAGCAGCTTTGGGACAGGGGGCCTTGCTCCCTTC; CDR3aa: CASSFGTGGLAPF
v_gene: TRBV20-1; abundance: NA; j_gene: TRBJ1-4; d_gene: NA; CDR3nt: TGCAGTGCTTCGGATGAAAAACTGTTTTTT; CDR3aa: CSASDEKLFF
v_gene: TRBV7-6; abundance: NA; j_gene: TRBJ2-1; d_gene: NA; CDR3nt: TGTGCCAGCAGCTTAGTAGGTGGGGATGAGCAGTTCTTC; CDR3aa: CASSLVGGDEQFF
v_gene: TRBV10-3; abundance: once; j_gene: TRBJ1-5; d_gene: NA; CDR3nt: TGTGCCATCAGAGACACACAGGGAGGTCAGCCCCAGCATTTT; CDR3aa: CAIRDTQGGQPQHF
v_gene: TRBV18; abundance: NA; j_gene: TRBJ2-5; d_gene: NA; CDR3nt: TGTGCCAGCTCACCACCCAACGGCCAAGAGACCCAGTACTTC; CDR3aa: CASSPPNGQETQYF
v_gene: TRBV4-3; abundance: NA; j_gene: TRBJ2-3; d_gene: TRBD1; CDR3nt: TGCGCCAGCAGCCCTTGGACAGGGGCACGAACAGATACGCAGTATTTT; CDR3aa: CASSPWTGARTDTQYF
v_gene: TRBV4-3; abundance: NA; j_gene: TRBJ2-2; d_gene: NA; CDR3nt: TGCGCCAGCAGCCAAGATCCAGCGGGCGGTTCCGGGGAGCTGTTTTTT; CDR3aa: CASSQDPAGGSGELFF
v_gene: TRBV5-6; abundance: NA; j_gene: TRBJ1-5; d_gene: NA; CDR3nt: TGTGCCAGCAGCTTGTGGTGGGATCGGCTTGGCGAGCAACCCCAGCATTTT; CDR3aa: CASSLWWDRLGEQPQHF
v_gene: TRBV28; abundance: NA; j_gene: TRBJ1-2; d_gene: NA; CDR3nt: TGTGCCAGCAGGGGAGGGGTCTCTGGCTACACCTTC; CDR3aa: CASRGGVSGYTF
v_gene: TRBV2; abundance: NA; j_gene: TRBJ2-1; d_gene: NA; CDR3nt: TGTGCCAGCAGCGTTACTGGACCGTCAGGATACAATGAGCAGTTCTTC; CDR3aa: CASSVTGPSGYNEQFF
v_gene: TRBV5-8; abundance: NA; j_gene: TRBJ1-1; d_gene: NA; CDR3nt: TGTGCCAGCAGCCGTCGGTACGTTGACACTGAAGCTTTCTTT; CDR3aa: CASSRRYVDTEAFF
v_gene: TRBV6-5; abundance: NA; j_gene: TRBJ1-2; d_gene: NA; CDR3nt: TGTGCCAGCAGTCGGCGGGGGTGGACTAACTATGGCTACACCTTC; CDR3aa: CASSRRGWTNYGYTF
v_gene: TRBV7-2; abundance: NA; j_gene: TRBJ2-7; d_gene: TRBD2; CDR3nt: TGTGCCAGCAGCTTAGACCGGACTAGCGGGGGGGCCGAGCAGTACTTC; CDR3aa: CASSLDRTSGGAEQYF
v_gene: TRBV4-1; abundance: NA; j_gene: TRBJ1-2; d_gene: NA; CDR3nt: TGCGCCAGCAGCCAACACTCGTCTGTTACCTATGGCTACACCTTC; CDR3aa: CASSQHSSVTYGYTF
v_gene: TRBV11-2; abundance: NA; j_gene: TRBJ1-1; d_gene: TRBD1; CDR3nt: TGTGCCAGCAGCTTAATAGGGGGCGGGAACACTGAAGCTTTCTTT; CDR3aa: CASSLIGGGNTEAFF
v_gene: TRBV18; abundance: NA; j_gene: TRBJ1-5; d_gene: TRBD1; CDR3nt: TGTGCCAGCTCACCGCCGGGACAGGGGGCTTCTAATCAGCCCCAGCATTTT; CDR3aa: CASSPPGQGASNQPQHF
v_gene: TRBV11-2; abundance: NA; j_gene: TRBJ2-3; d_gene: NA; CDR3nt: TGTGCCAGCAGCTTAGGGAGTGGAGTAGATACGCAGTATTTT; CDR3aa: CASSLGSGVDTQYF
v_gene: TRBV3-1/TRBV3-2; abundance: NA; j_gene: TRBJ2-1; d_gene: NA; CDR3nt: TGTGCCAGCAGCCGGGGGAATGAGCAGTTCTTC; CDR3aa: CASSRGNEQFF
v_gene: TRBV18; abundance: NA; j_gene: TRBJ1-1; d_gene: NA; CDR3nt: TGTGCCAGCTCACCTGAAGAGAACACTGAAGCTTTCTTT; CDR3aa: CASSPEENTEAFF
v_gene: TRBV11-2; abundance: NA; j_gene: TRBJ1-2; d_gene: NA; CDR3nt: TGTGCCAGCAGTAGGCCGGGGAGAGACTACACCTTC; CDR3aa: CASSRPGRDYTF
v_gene: TRBV21-1; abundance: few; j_gene: TRBJ1-6; d_gene: NA; CDR3nt: TGTGCCAGCAGCAAAGCGGTTGACAGGCCCCGATTCAATTCACCCCTCCACTTT; CDR3aa: CASSKAVDRPRFNSPLHF
v_gene: TRBV6-2/TRBV6-3; abundance: NA; j_gene: TRBJ2-3; d_gene: NA; CDR3nt: TGTGCCAGCAGTTCCCTATATACGCAGTATTTT; CDR3aa: CASSSLYTQYF
v_gene: TRBV27; abundance: once; j_gene: TRBJ1-3; d_gene: NA; CDR3nt: TGTGCCAGCAGTTTAGCAGGAACTATGTTGAACACCATATATTTT; CDR3aa: CASSLAGTMLNTIYF
v_gene: TRBV18; abundance: once; j_gene: TRBJ1-1; d_gene: TRBD1; CDR3nt: TGTGCCAGCTCACCGGACAGGGGGCAGGTCACTGAAGCTTTCTTT; CDR3aa: CASSPDRGQVTEAFF
v_gene: TRBV27; abundance: once; j_gene: TRBJ1-1; d_gene: NA; CDR3nt: TGTGCCAGCAGTTATAGGGAATTCACTGAAGCTTTCTTT; CDR3aa: CASSYREFTEAFF
v_gene: TRBV19; abundance: NA; j_gene: TRBJ2-7; d_gene: NA; CDR3nt: TGTGCCAGTAGTATCGGCAGGGCTACCTACGAGCAGTACTTC; CDR3aa: CASSIGRATYEQYF
v_gene: TRBV6-5; abundance: NA; j_gene: TRBJ2-2; d_gene: NA; CDR3nt: TGTGCCAGCAGTTACACCAGCATAAGCACCGGGGAGCTGTTTTTT; CDR3aa: CASSYTSISTGELFF
v_gene: TRBV9; abundance: NA; j_gene: TRBJ2-2; d_gene: NA; CDR3nt: TGTGCCAGCAGCGTAGCTACGCGGACCGGGGAGCTGTTTTTT; CDR3aa: CASSVATRTGELFF
v_gene: TRBV7-8; abundance: once; j_gene: TRBJ1-6; d_gene: NA; CDR3nt: TGTGCCAGCACCGAAACCAGGGACCGCTATTCACCCCTCCACTTT; CDR3aa: CASTETRDRYSPLHF
v_gene: TRBV4-3; abundance: once; j_gene: TRBJ2-1; d_gene: NA; CDR3nt: TGCGCCAGCAGCCAAGACGTTAGTGACCGGGGGGCGTTCTTC; CDR3aa: CASSQDVSDRGAFF
v_gene: TRBV10-2; abundance: NA; j_gene: TRBJ2-3; d_gene: NA; CDR3nt: TGCGCCAGCAGTGACTATTTTGATACGCAGTATTTT; CDR3aa: CASSDYFDTQYF
v_gene: TRBV6-1; abundance: NA; j_gene: TRBJ1-2; d_gene: NA; CDR3nt: TGTGCCAGCAGTGAAATACCGACAGTTTACTATGGCTACACCTTC; CDR3aa: CASSEIPTVYYGYTF
v_gene: TRBV10-3; abundance: NA; j_gene: TRBJ2-1; d_gene: NA; CDR3nt: TGTGCCATCAGTTTGAAGGATGAGCAGTTCTTC; CDR3aa: CAISLKDEQFF
v_gene: TRBV11-2; abundance: NA; j_gene: TRBJ2-2; d_gene: TRBD2; CDR3nt: TGTGCCAGCACCCTAGCGGGAGGTCTGTCCACCGGGGAGCTGTTTTTT; CDR3aa: CASTLAGGLSTGELFF
v_gene: TRBV11-2; abundance: NA; j_gene: TRBJ2-7; d_gene: NA; CDR3nt: TGTGCCAGCAGCTTAGGCGTCGGAGCCTACGAGCAGTACTTC; CDR3aa: CASSLGVGAYEQYF
v_gene: TRBV18; abundance: once; j_gene: TRBJ1-1; d_gene: NA; CDR3nt: TGTGCCAGCTCACCAACCCAGCTACACACTGAAGCTTTCTTT; CDR3aa: CASSPTQLHTEAFF
v_gene: TRBV7-2; abundance: NA; j_gene: TRBJ1-1; d_gene: TRBD1; CDR3nt: TGTGCCAGCAGCTCATTGGACAGGGCGGACACTGAAGCTTTCTTT; CDR3aa: CASSSLDRADTEAFF
v_gene: TRBV4-1; abundance: NA; j_gene: TRBJ2-3; d_gene: TRBD2; CDR3nt: TGCGCCAGCAGCCAAAATAGCGGGAGGACAGATACGCAGTATTTT; CDR3aa: CASSQNSGRTDTQYF
v_gene: TRBV30; abundance: once; j_gene: TRBJ1-2; d_gene: NA; CDR3nt: TGTGCCTGGAGTTCGGGACGAGTCCTCTACGGGGGATCATCTAACTATGGCTACACCTTC; CDR3aa: CAWSSGRVLYGGSSNYGYTF
v_gene: TRBV6-5; abundance: NA; j_gene: TRBJ2-5; d_gene: NA; CDR3nt: TGTGCCAGCAGTTACTTGAGGGGTTTGGAGACCCAGTACTTC; CDR3aa: CASSYLRGLETQYF
v_gene: TRBV27; abundance: once; j_gene: TRBJ2-1; d_gene: NA; CDR3nt: TGTGCCAGCAATATAGGAGGGGCAGGGGAGCAGTTCTTC; CDR3aa: CASNIGGAGEQFF
v_gene: TRBV29-1; abundance: NA; j_gene: TRBJ1-1; d_gene: TRBD1; CDR3nt: TGCAGCGTGGAGGGACAGGTTAACACTGAAGCTTTCTTT; CDR3aa: CSVEGQVNTEAFF
v_gene: TRBV2; abundance: NA; j_gene: TRBJ2-7; d_gene: TRBD2; CDR3nt: TGTGCCAGCAGTGGGACTAGTAGAGCCGAGCAGTACTTC; CDR3aa: CASSGTSRAEQYF
v_gene: TRBV7-2; abundance: NA; j_gene: TRBJ1-3; d_gene: NA; CDR3nt: TGTGCCAGCAGCCCACGTCTGGGGGACACCATATATTTT; CDR3aa: CASSPRLGDTIYF
v_gene: TRBV7-8; abundance: NA; j_gene: TRBJ1-2; d_gene: TRBD1; CDR3nt: TGTGCCAGCAGCTACGACAGGGGTGTCTATGGCTACACCTTC; CDR3aa: CASSYDRGVYGYTF
v_gene: TRBV7-2; abundance: NA; j_gene: TRBJ1-1; d_gene: NA; CDR3nt: TGTGCCAGCAGCTTAGTAGGGGCATCTGAAGCTTTCTTT; CDR3aa: CASSLVGASEAFF
v_gene: TRBV18; abundance: once; j_gene: TRBJ1-1; d_gene: NA; CDR3nt: TGTGCCAGCTCAAGGACAGACAGCACTGAAGCTTTCTTT; CDR3aa: CASSRTDSTEAFF
v_gene: TRBV6-1; abundance: NA; j_gene: TRBJ1-1; d_gene: NA; CDR3nt: TGTGCCAGCAGTGAAGCGACACCTAGGGACACTGAAGCTTTCTTT; CDR3aa: CASSEATPRDTEAFF